This T cell receptor beta chain was captured in a study of CD8 T cells in Susac syndrome. Germline V gives CDR1 SEHNR, CDR2 FQNEAQ (reference sequence). The CDR3 length is 12 residues. Trimming took off 5 bases at V and 6 bases at J, with 7 bases between the two ends. Reverse transcription of 0.5 to 1 ug RNA was performed with random hexamers. In TCRdb, the immunoSEQ multiplex PCR reads were re-called with MiXCR into one record per CDR3 protein. There are more than 150,000 distinct CDR3 sequences in the sample; over 85% occur only once, and 0.2% to 0.25% lies in the top ten. The rearrangement joins TRBV7-9 to TRBJ2-2; D ambiguous. The sequencing input was CD8+ T cells from PBMCs. The sequence derives from a human donor with multiple sclerosis. CDR3: CASSQRSGELFF. The CDR3 nucleotides read TGTGCCAGCAGCCAGAGGTCCGGGGAGCTGTTTTTT.